The 19 T cell receptor beta chains listed next were all sequenced from one sample in a study of shared clonotypes between healthy human individuals. Libraries were prepared by immunoSEQ multiplex PCR; TCRdb keeps only in-frame clonotypes and omits some of them. The sample carries approximately 720,000 clones, about 91% recorded once. Naivety among CD8 cells was defined by CD45RO negativity and positive CCR7 selection, thereby excluding terminally differentiated effector memory CD45RA+ cells. The sequenced sample was naive CD8+ T cells sorted from blood. The receptors were sampled from a man aged 25 to 45 in good health.

As for this clone: Other DNA sequences in this sample translate to the same CDR3. The chain has TRBV6-5 and TRBJ2-7; D may be TRBD1 or TRBD2 (6 bases each). Trimming took 2 bases from V and 2 from J, leaving 7 bases between them. There are 13 residues in the CDR3. Germline V gene lookup returns CDR1 MNHEY and CDR2 SVGAGI. The CDR3 region is CASSYGGPYEQYF. The CDR3 DNA reads TGTGCCAGCAGTTACGGGGGGCCCTACGAGCAGTACTTC.

The rearrangement joins TRBV18 to TRBJ2-1, with 15 bases aligning to TRBD2. The V segment lost 6 bases and the J segment 6 bases; nucleotides outside the gene matches: 6. The germline CDR1 and CDR2 sequences are KGHSH and LQKENI. The CDR3 covers 16 residues. This CDR3 is CASSLRTSGRVNEQFF. CDR3 nucleotides: TGTGCCAGCTCTCTTCGGACTAGCGGGAGGGTCAATGAGCAGTTCTTC.

This sequence joins TRBV4-1 and TRBJ2-2; TRBD2 agrees at 9 bases. The CDR3 extends over 16 amino acids. Losses at the gene ends were 1 base for V and 6 bases for J; bases not matched to a gene: 6. Germline CDR1 reads MGHRA; CDR2 reads YSYEKL. The CDR3, as DNA: TGCGCCAGCAGCCAAGTCCAGCGGGAGGTATCCGGGGAGCTGTTTTTT. Amino acids: CASSQVQREVSGELFF.

The chain recombines TRBV11-2 with TRBJ2-1, with 7 bases fitting TRBD2. Trimming at V came to 1 base and at J to 4 bases, leaving 4 bases not matched to a gene. The CDR3 is 15 amino acids. Germline values: CDR1 SGHAT, CDR2 FQNNGV. CDR3 in amino acids: CASSLGASGYNEQFF. Here the CDR3 DNA reads TGTGCCAGCAGCTTAGGAGCTAGCGGTTACAATGAGCAGTTCTTC.

The rearrangement joins TRBV27 to TRBJ1-5; 12 nucleotides agree with TRBD1. Germline CDR1 is MNHEY and CDR2 is SMNVEV (reference sequence). J was trimmed by 2 bases and V by 5 bases; bases with no gene match: 4. The CDR3 consists of 16 residues. This chain's CDR3 is CASSDGTGGGNQPQHF. CDR3 sequence (DNA): TGTGCCAGCAGTGACGGGACAGGGGGCGGCAATCAGCCCCAGCATTTT.

The chain is built from TRBV11-2 and TRBJ1-2; 8 nucleotides match TRBD1. The CDR3 sequence is 14 residues long. Per germline, CDR1 SGHAT and CDR2 FQNNGV. The trim removed 2 bases at V and 4 bases at J, leaving 3 bases unmatched. Here the CDR3 reads CASSLLGTGYGYTF. The CDR3 nucleotides are TGTGCCAGCAGCTTACTTGGGACAGGCTATGGCTACACCTTC.

The chain couples TRBV4-1 to TRBJ2-7; 8 bases line up with TRBD1. The CDR3 runs 13 residues. J was trimmed by 4 bases and V by 7 bases; bases with no gene match: 6. Germline CDR1 is MGHRA and CDR2 is YSYEKL. CDR3 loop: CASMDRVSYEQYF. The CDR3 coding sequence is TGCGCCAGCATGGACAGGGTTTCGTACGAGCAGTACTTC.

This chain uses TRBV6-6 with TRBJ1-1; D remains ambiguous. This CDR3 region has 12 residues. V lost 5 bases, J lost 6 bases, and 10 bases lay in between. Per the germline V gene, CDR1 is MNHNY and CDR2 is SVGAGI (reference sequence). CDR3 coding DNA: TGTGCCAGCAGTGAGGGCCCCTCTGAAGCTTTCTTT. Translated, it gives CASSEGPSEAFF.

This clone came up once. The rearrangement uses TRBV5-5 and TRBJ2-1; D is unclear. Between the trimmed V and J ends, which lost 1 base and 1 base, there was a span of 12 bases. The CDR3 spans 16 residues. CDR1 is SGHKS and CDR2 is YYEKEE in the germline V gene (reference sequence). This CDR3 is CASSLYWQTSYNEQFF. DNA for the CDR3: TGTGCCAGCAGCTTGTATTGGCAGACGTCCTACAATGAGCAGTTCTTC. The whole variable domain, filled in from reference TRBV5-5 and TRBJ2-1, reads DAGVTQSPTHLIKTRGQQVTLRCSPISGHKSVSWYQQVLGQGPQFIFQYYEKEERGRGNFPDRFSARQFPNYSSELNVNALLLGDSALYLCASSLYWQTSYNEQFFGPGTRLTVL.

The chain employs TRBV13 and TRBJ1-1, with TRBD1 matching over 9 bases. Germline-derived CDR1 and CDR2 are PRHDT and FYEKMQ (reference sequence). Trimming at V came to 1 base and at J to 6 bases, leaving 6 bases not matched to a gene. The CDR3 runs 15 residues. The CDR3 here is CASSLAQGARSEAFF. CDR3 bases: TGTGCCAGCAGCTTAGCACAGGGGGCGCGGTCTGAAGCTTTCTTT. The entire variable domain, with the rest obtained from reference TRBV13 and TRBJ1-1, is as follows: AAGVIQSPRHLIKEKRETATLKCYPIPRHDTVYWYQQGPGQDPQFLISFYEKMQSDKGSIPDRFSAQQFSDYHSELNMSSLELGDSALYFCASSLAQGARSEAFFGQGTRLTVV.

The chain employs TRBV6-6 and TRBJ2-5, with TRBD1 as a possible D gene (6 bases). Germline values: CDR1 MNHNY, CDR2 SVGAGI (reference sequence). V was shortened by 0 bases and J by 5 bases, with 13 bases between the two germline ends. The CDR3 is made up of 15 amino acids. This CDR3 is CASSYSQGLGETQYF. DNA of the CDR3: TGTGCCAGCAGTTACTCACAGGGATTGGGGGAGACCCAGTACTTC.

This clone was seen only a few times. The rearrangement links TRBV28 to TRBJ1-5; D is unclear. The germline gives CDR1 MDHEN, CDR2 SYDVKM. Trimming removed 5 bases at V and 1 base at J, with 12 bases between. The CDR3 totals 15 residues. The DNA of the CDR3 is TGTGCCAGCAGTCCGACTCACGGGAGCAATCAGCCCCAGCATTTT. Residues: CASSPTHGSNQPQHF.

V gene TRBV7-9 combines with J gene TRBJ1-4; 9 bases line up with TRBD1. The CDR3 extends over 14 amino acids. The germline CDR1 and CDR2 sequences are SEHNR and FQNEAQ (reference sequence). V gave up 5 bases and J gave up 8 bases; unmatched junction bases: 6. In nucleotides, the CDR3 is TGTGCCAGCAGCCCCCGGGACAGGGAAGAAAAACTGTTTTTT. It is translated as CASSPRDREEKLFF.

The chain links TRBV2 to TRBJ2-7, with 8 positions matching TRBD2. Unmatched junction bases numbered 11, after V lost 7 bases and J lost 3 bases. Germline assignment: CDR1 SNHLY and CDR2 FYNNEI. The CDR3 is made up of 15 amino acids. CDR3 loop: CASTYDGAGVYEQYF. CDR3 nucleotides: TGTGCCAGCACCTATGACGGAGCGGGAGTCTACGAGCAGTACTTC.

This chain joins TRBV7-9 and TRBJ2-1, with D maybe TRBD2 (6 bases). There are 13 residues in the CDR3. The V gene's germline CDR1 is SEHNR and CDR2 FQNEAQ (reference sequence). Trimming took 7 bases from V and 7 from J, leaving 14 bases between them. The CDR3 coding sequence is TGTGCCAGCATGGGGGGACTTTTGAATGAGCAGTTCTTC. It yields the protein CASMGGLLNEQFF.

The chain couples TRBV7-2 to TRBJ2-1; 9 bases align to TRBD2. The CDR3 sequence is 16 residues long. Germline V CDR1 and CDR2: SGHTA, FQGNSA. V gave up 2 bases and J gave up 3 bases; unmatched junction bases: 5. The DNA for the CDR3 is TGTGCCAGCAGCTTAAGTTTGCGGGAGGGCTACAATGAGCAGTTCTTC. This translates into CASSLSLREGYNEQFF.

This clone was seen just once. Other nucleotide sequences in the sample specify the same CDR3. V is TRBV27 and J is TRBJ2-7; D not resolved. Germline V gene lookup returns CDR1 MNHEY and CDR2 SMNVEV (reference sequence). Between the trimmed V and J ends, which lost 2 bases and 0 bases, there was a span of 5 bases. This CDR3 has 13 amino acids. The CDR3 sequence: CASSLGPSYEQYF. The CDR3 region has the DNA TGTGCCAGCAGTTTAGGACCCTCCTACGAGCAGTACTTC.

On this clone: Different DNA sequences within this sample yield the same CDR3. This rearrangement joins TRBV27 to TRBJ2-7; 8 bases match TRBD2. This CDR3 comprises 13 residues. The germline V gene encodes CDR1 MNHEY and CDR2 SMNVEV (reference sequence). Trimming cost V 3 bases and J 3 bases; bases outside gene matches: 1. DNA of the CDR3: TGTGCCAGCAGTTTTGCGGGGGGCTACGAGCAGTACTTC. Its protein is CASSFAGGYEQYF.

The V gene is TRBV5-5, the J gene TRBJ2-7; D not resolved. V was clipped by 3 bases and J by 3 bases, with 13 bases between them. Germline V CDR1 and CDR2: SGHKS, YYEKEE (reference sequence). The CDR3 extends over 14 amino acids. The CDR3 reads CASSSISAIYEQYF. For the CDR3, the DNA is TGTGCCAGCAGCTCAATCAGTGCAATCTACGAGCAGTACTTC.